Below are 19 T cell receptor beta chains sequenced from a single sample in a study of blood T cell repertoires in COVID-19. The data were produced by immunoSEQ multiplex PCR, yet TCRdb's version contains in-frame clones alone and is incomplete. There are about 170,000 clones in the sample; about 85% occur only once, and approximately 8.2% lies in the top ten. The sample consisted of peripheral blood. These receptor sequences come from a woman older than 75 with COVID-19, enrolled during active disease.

The CDR3 is CASSLVGRYSGNTIYF. In DNA, the CDR3 is TGCGCCAGCAGCTTGGTGGGCCGGTACTCTGGAAACACCATATATTTT. The chain joins TRBV5-1 to TRBJ1-3; no firm D call. The CDR3 spans 16 residues. Trimming left V 0 bases short and J 0 bases short, with 10 bases between. Germline V gene data show CDR1 as SGHRS and CDR2 as YFSETQ.

Here the CDR3 reads CATKRGSREQFF. DNA for the CDR3: TGTGCCACCAAACGGGGGTCGCGGGAGCAGTTCTTC. The chain carries TRBV28 and TRBJ2-1; a weak D match, TRBD2 (6 bases). The CDR3 extends over 12 amino acids. Germline V gene lookup returns CDR1 MDHEN and CDR2 SYDVKM. The V end lost 10 bases, the J end lost 10 bases, and 17 bases lay between the germline ends.

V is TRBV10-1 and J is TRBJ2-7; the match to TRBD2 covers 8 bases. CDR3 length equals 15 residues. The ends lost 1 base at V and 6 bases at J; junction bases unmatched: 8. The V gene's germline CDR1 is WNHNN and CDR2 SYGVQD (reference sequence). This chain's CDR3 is CASSEYQRGLSEQYF. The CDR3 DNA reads TGCGCCAGCAGTGAGTACCAGCGGGGGCTGAGCGAGCAGTACTTC.

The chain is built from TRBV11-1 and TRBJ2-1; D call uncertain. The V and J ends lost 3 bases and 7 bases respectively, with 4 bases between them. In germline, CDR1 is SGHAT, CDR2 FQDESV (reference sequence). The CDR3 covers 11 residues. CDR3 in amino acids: CASSFLNEQFF. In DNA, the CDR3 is TGTGCCAGCAGCTTTCTAAATGAGCAGTTCTTC.

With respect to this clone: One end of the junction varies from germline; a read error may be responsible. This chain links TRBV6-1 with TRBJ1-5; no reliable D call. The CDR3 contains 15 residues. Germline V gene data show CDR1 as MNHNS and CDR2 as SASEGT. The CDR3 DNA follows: TGTGCCAGCAGTGAAGGACGGGATAGCTATCAGCCCCAGCATTTT. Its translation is CASSEGRDSYQPQHF.

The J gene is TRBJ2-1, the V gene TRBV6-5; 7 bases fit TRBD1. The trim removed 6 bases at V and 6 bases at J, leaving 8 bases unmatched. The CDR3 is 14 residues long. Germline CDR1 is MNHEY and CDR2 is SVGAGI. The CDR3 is CASRPDRVSNEQFF. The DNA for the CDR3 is TGTGCCAGCAGACCCGACAGGGTCAGCAATGAGCAGTTCTTC.

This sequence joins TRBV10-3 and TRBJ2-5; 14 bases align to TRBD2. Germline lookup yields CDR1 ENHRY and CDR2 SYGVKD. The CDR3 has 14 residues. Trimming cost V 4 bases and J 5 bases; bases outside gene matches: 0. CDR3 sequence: CAISGTSGRETQYF. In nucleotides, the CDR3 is TGTGCCATCAGTGGGACTAGCGGGAGGGAGACCCAGTACTTC.

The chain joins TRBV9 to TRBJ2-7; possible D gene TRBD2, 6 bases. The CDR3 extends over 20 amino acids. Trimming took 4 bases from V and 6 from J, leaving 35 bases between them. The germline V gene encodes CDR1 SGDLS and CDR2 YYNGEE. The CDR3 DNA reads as TGTGCCAGCAGCCCCCGTACCTCCGGGACTTGGCGGGGTTTCCCCTCCGAGCAGTACTTC. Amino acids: CASSPRTSGTWRGFPSEQYF. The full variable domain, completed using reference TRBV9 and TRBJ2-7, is DSGVTQTPKHLITATGQRVTLRCSPRSGDLSVYWYQQSLDQGLQFLIQYYNGEERAKGNILERFSAQQFPDLHSELNLSSLELGDSALYFCASSPRTSGTWRGFPSEQYFGPGTRLTVT.

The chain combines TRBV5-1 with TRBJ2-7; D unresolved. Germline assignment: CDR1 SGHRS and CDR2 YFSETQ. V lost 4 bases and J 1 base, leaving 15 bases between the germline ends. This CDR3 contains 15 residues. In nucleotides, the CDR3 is TGCGCCAGCAGCCCCACCCTCGGCGGATCCTACGAGCAGTACTTC. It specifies CASSPTLGGSYEQYF.

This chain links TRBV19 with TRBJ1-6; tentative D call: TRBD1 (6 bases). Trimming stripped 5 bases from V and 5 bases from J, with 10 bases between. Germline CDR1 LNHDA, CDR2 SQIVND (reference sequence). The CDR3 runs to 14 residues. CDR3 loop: CASSVNRDNSPLHF. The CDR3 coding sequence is TGTGCCAGTAGTGTTAACAGGGATAATTCACCCCTCCACTTT.

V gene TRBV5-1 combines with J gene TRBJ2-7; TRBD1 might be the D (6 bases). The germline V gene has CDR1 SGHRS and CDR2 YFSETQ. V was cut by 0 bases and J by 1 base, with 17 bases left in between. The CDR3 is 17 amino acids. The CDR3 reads CASSLGSYSGQSYEQYF. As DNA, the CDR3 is TGCGCCAGCAGCTTGGGTTCGTACTCAGGACAGTCCTACGAGCAGTACTTC.

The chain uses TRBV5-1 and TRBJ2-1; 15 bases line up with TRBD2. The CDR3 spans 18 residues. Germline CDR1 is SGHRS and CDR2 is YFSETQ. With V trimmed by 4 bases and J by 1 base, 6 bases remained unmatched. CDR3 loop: CASSPGLAGGLSYNEQFF. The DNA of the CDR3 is TGCGCCAGCAGCCCGGGACTAGCGGGGGGACTTTCCTACAATGAGCAGTTCTTC.

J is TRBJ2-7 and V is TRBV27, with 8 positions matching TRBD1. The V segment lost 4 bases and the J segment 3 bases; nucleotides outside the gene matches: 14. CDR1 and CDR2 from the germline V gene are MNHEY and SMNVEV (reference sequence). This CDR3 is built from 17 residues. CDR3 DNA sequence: TGTGCCAGCAGTTCCCTACCCCACCTGGACAGGGTCTACGAGCAGTACTTC. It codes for CASSSLPHLDRVYEQYF.

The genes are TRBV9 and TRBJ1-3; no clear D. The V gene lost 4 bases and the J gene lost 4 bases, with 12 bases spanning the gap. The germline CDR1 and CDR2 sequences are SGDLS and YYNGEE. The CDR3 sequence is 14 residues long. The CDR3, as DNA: TGTGCCAGCAGCCCACGGGGAGTGGGAAACACCATATATTTT. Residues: CASSPRGVGNTIYF.

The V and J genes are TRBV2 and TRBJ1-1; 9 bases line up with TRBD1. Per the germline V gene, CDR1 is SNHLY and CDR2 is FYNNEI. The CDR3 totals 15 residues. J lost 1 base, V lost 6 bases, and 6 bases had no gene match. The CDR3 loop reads CASRTRTGANTEAFF. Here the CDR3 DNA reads TGTGCCAGCAGGACGAGGACAGGGGCGAACACTGAAGCTTTCTTT.

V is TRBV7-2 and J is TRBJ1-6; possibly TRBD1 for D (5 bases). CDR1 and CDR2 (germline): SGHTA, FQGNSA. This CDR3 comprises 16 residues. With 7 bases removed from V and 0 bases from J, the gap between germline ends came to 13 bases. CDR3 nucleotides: TGTGCCAGCAACTCCGGGGGTAGCTCCTATAATTCACCCCTCCACTTT. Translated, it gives CASNSGGSSYNSPLHF.

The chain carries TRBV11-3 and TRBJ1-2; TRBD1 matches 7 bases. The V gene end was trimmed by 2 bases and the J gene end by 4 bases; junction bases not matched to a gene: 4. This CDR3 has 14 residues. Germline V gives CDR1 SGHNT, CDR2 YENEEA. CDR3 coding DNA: TGTGCCAGCAGCTTAAACAGGGGAGGCTATGGCTACACCTTC. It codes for CASSLNRGGYGYTF.

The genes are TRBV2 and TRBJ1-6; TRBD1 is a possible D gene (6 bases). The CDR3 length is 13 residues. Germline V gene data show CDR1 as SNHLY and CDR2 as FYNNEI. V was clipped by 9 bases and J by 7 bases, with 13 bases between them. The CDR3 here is CASGAGVNSPLHF. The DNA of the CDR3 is TGTGCCAGTGGGGCAGGGGTCAATTCACCCCTCCACTTT.

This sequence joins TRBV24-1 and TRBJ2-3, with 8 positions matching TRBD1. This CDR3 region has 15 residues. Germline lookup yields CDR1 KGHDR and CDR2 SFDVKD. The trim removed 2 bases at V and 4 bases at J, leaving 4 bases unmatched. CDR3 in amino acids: CATSDYQQGADTQYF. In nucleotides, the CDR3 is TGTGCCACCAGTGATTACCAACAGGGGGCAGATACGCAGTATTTT.